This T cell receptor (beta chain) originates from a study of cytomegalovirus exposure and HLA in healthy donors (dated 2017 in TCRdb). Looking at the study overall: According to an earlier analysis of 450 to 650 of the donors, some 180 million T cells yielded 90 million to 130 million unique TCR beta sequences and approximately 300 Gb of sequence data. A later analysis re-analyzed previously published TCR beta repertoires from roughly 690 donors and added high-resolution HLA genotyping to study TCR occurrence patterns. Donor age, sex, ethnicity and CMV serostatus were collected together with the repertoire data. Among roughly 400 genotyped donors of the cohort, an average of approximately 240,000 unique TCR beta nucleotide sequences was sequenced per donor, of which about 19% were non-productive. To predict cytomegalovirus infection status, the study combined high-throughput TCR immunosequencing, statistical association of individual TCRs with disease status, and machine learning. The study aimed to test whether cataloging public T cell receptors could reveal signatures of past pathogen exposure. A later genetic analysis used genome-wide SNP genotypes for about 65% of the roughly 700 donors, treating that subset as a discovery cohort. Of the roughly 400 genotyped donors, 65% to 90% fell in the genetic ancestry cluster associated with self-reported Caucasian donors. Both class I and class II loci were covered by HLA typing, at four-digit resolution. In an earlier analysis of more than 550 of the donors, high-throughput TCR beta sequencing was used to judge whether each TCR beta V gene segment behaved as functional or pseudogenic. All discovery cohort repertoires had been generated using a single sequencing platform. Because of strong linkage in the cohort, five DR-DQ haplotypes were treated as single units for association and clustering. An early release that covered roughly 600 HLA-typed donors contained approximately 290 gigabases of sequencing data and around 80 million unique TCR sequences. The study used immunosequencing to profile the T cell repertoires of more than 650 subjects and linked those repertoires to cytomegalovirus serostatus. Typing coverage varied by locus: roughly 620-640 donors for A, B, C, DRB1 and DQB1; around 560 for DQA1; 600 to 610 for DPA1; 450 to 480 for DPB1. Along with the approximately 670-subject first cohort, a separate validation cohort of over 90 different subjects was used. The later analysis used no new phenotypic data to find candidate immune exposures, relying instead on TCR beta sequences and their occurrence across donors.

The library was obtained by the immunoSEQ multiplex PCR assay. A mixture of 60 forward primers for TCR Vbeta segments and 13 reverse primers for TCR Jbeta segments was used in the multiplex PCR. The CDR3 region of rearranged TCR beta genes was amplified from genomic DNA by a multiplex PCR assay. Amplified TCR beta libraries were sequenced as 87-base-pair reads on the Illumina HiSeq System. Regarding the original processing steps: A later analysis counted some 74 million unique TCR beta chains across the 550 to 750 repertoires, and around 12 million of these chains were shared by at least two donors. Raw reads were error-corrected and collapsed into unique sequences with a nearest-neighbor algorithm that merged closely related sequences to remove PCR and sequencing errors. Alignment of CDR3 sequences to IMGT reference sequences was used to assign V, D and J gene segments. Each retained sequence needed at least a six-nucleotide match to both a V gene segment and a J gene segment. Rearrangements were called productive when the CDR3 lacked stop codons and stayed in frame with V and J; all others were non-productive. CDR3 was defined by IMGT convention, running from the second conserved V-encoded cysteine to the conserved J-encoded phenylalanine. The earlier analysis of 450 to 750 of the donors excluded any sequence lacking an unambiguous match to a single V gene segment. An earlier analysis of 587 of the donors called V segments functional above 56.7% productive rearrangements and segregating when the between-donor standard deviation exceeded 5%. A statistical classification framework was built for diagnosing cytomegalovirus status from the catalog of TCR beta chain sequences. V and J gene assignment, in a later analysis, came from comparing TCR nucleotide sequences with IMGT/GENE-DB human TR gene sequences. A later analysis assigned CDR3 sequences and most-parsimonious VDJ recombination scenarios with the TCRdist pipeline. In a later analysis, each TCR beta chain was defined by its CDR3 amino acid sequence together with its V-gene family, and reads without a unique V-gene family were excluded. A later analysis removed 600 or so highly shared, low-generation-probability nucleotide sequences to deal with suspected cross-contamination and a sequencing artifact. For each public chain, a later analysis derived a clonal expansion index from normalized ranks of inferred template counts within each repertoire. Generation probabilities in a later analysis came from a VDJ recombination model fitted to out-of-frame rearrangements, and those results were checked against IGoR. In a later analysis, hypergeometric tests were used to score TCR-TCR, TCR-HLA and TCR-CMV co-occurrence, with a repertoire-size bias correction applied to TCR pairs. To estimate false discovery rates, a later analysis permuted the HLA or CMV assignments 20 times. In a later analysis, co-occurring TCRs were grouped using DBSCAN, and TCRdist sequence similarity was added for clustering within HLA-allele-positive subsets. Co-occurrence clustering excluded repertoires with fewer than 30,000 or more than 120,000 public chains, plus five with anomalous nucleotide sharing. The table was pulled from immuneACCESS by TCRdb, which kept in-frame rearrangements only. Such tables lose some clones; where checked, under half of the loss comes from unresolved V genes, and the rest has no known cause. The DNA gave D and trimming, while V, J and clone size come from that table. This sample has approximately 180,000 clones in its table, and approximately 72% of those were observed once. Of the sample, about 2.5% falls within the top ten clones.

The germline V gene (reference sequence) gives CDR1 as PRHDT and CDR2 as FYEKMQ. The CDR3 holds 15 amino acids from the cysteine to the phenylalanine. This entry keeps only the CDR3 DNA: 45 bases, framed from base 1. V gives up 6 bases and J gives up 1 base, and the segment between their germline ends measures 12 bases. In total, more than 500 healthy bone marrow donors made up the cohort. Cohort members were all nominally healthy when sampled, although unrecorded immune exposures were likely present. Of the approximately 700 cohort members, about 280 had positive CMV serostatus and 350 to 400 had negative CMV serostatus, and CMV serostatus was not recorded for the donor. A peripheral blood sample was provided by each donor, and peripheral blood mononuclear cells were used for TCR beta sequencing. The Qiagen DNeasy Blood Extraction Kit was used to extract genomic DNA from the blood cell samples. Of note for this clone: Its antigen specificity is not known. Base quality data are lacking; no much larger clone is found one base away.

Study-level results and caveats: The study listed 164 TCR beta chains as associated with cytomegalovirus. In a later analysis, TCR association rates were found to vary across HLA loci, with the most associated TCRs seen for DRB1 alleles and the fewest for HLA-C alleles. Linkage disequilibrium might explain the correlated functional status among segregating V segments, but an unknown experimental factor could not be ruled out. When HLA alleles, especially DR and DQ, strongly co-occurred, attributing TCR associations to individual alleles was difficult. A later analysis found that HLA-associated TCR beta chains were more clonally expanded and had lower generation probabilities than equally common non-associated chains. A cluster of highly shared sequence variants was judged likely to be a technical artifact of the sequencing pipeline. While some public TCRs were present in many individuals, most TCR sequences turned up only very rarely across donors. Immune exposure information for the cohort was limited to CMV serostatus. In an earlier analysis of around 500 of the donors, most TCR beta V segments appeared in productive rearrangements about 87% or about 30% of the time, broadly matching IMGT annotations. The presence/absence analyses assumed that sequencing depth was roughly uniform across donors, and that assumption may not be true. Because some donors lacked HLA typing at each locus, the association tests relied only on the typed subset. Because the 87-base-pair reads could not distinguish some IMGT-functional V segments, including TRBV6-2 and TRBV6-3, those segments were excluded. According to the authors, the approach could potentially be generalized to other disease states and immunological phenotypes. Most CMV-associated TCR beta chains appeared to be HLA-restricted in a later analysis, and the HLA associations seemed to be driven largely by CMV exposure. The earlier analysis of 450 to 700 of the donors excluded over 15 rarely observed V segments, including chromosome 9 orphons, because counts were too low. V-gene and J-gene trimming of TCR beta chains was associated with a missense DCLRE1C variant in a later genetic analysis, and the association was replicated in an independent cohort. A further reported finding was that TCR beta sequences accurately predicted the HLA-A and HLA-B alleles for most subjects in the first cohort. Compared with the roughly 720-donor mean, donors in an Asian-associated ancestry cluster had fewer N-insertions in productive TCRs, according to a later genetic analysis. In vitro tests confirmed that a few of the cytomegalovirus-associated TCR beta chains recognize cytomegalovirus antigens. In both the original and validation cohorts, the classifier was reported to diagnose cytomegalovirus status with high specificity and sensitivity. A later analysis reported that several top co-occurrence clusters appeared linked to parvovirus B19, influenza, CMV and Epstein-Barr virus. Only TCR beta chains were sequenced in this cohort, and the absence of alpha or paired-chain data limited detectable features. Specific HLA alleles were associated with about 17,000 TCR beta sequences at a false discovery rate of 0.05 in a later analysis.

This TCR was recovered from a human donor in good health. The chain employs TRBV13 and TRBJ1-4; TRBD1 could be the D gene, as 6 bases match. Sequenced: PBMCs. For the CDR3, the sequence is CASRPLQGTNEKLFF. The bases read TGTGCCAGCAGACCGCTACAGGGAACTAATGAAAAACTGTTTTTT. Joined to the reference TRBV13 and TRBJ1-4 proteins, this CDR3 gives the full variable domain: AAGVIQSPRHLIKEKRETATLKCYPIPRHDTVYWYQQGPGQDPQFLISFYEKMQSDKGSIPDRFSAQQFSDYHSELNMSSLELGDSALYFCASRPLQGTNEKLFFGSGTQLSVL.